A single sample gave rise to the 5 T cell receptor beta chains below, sequenced in a study of control samples from healthy donors and cancer patients. Sequenced by immunoSEQ multiplex PCR; TCRdb stores in-frame clones only, minus some. This table has around 130,000 clones, roughly 88% appearing once. The specimen was blood. These receptors all come from a man aged 50-59 years in good health.

The V call is TRBV6-5, the J call TRBJ1-4; 10 bases line up with TRBD1. Germline CDR1 reads MNHEY; CDR2 reads SVGAGI. With V trimmed by 8 bases and J by 7 bases, 4 bases remained unmatched. This CDR3 spans 13 amino acids. The CDR3 region is CASSRDRGEKLFF. The CDR3 DNA reads as TGTGCCAGCTCCCGGGACAGGGGTGAAAAACTGTTTTTT.

The genes are TRBV27 and TRBJ2-2; no reliable D call. Trimming cost V 2 bases and J 8 bases, with 9 bases left between them. Looked up from germline, CDR1 is MNHEY and CDR2 is SMNVEV (reference sequence). The CDR3 is 13 amino acids. The chain's CDR3 is CASSLTPRGELFF. As DNA, the CDR3 is TGTGCCAGCAGTTTAACCCCCAGGGGGGAGCTGTTTTTT.

The gene calls are TRBV30 and TRBJ1-1; weak D call: TRBD1 (5 bases). This CDR3 comprises 13 residues. Trimming took off 4 bases at V and 4 bases at J, with 13 bases between the two ends. CDR1 and CDR2 (germline): GTSNPN, SVGIG (reference sequence). This chain's CDR3 is CAWTRGEGTEAFF. In DNA, the CDR3 is TGTGCCTGGACGCGGGGGGAAGGCACTGAAGCTTTCTTT. Filled out from reference TRBV30 and TRBJ1-1, the complete variable domain reads SQTIHQWPATLVQPVGSPLSLECTVEGTSNPNLYWYRQAAGRGLQLLFYSVGIGQISSEVPQNLSASRPQDRQFILSSKKLLLSDSGFYLCAWTRGEGTEAFFGQGTRLTVV.

The J gene is TRBJ2-5, the V gene TRBV6-1; the match to TRBD1 covers 8 bases. Germline V gives CDR1 MNHNS, CDR2 SASEGT. V gave up 2 bases and J gave up 4 bases; unmatched junction bases: 6. The CDR3 runs to 15 residues. The CDR3 reads CASSENRGVGETQYF. CDR3 DNA: TGTGCCAGCAGTGAAAACAGGGGGGTGGGAGAGACCCAGTACTTC.

This sequence joins TRBV9 and TRBJ1-4, with D uncertain. Germline CDR1 reads SGDLS; CDR2 reads YYNGEE. The CDR3 loop spans 12 amino acids. V dropped 3 bases and J dropped 7 bases, with 7 bases sitting between them. The CDR3 coding sequence is TGTGCCAGCAGCGGAGTTGGTGAAAAACTGTTTTTT. It yields the protein CASSGVGEKLFF.